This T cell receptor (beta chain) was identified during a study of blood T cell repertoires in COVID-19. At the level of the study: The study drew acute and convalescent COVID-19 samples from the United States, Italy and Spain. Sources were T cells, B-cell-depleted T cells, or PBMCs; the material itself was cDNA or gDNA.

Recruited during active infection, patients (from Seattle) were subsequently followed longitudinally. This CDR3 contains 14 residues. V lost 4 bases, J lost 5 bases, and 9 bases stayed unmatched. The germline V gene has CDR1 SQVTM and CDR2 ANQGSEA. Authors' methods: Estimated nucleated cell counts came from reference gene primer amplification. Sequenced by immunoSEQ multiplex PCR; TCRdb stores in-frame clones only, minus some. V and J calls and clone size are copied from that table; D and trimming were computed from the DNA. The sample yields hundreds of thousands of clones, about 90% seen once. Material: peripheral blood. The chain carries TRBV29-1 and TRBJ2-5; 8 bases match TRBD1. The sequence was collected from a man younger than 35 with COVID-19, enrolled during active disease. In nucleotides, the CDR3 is TGCAGCGTTGTTTTCCAGGGGGCGGGGGAGACCCAGTACTTC. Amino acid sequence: CSVVFQGAGETQYF.